One and the same sample provided the 9 T cell receptor beta chains below, sequenced in a study of blood T cell repertoires in COVID-19. The table came from immunoSEQ multiplex PCR; TCRdb's copy has only in-frame clones and leaves some out. In the table there are 95,000 to 150,000 clones, around three quarters of which are singletons. The specimen sequenced was peripheral blood. These receptors originate from a man in his sixties with active or convalescent COVID-19.

The chain is built from TRBV5-1 and TRBJ2-5; 7 nucleotides align to TRBD2. Germline CDR1 and CDR2: SGHRS and YFSETQ. J lost 5 bases, V lost 1 base, and 17 bases had no gene match. This CDR3 has 18 amino acids. The CDR3 region has the DNA TGCGCCAGCAGCTTGCAAAGGTCCAGAGGCCTCGGGAGGGAGACCCAGTACTTC. As protein: CASSLQRSRGLGRETQYF.

The chain couples TRBV6-2 or TRBV6-3 to TRBJ2-1; TRBD2 matches 7 bases. Per germline, CDR1 MNHEY and CDR2 SVGEGT. The trim removed 2 bases at V and 5 bases at J, leaving 6 bases unmatched. The CDR3 loop spans 15 amino acids. The CDR3 spells CASSYGRDYNNEQFF. CDR3 DNA sequence: TGTGCCAGCAGTTACGGTCGGGACTACAACAATGAGCAGTTCTTC.

The chain has TRBV5-1 and TRBJ2-5, with 13 bases lining up with TRBD2. In germline, CDR1 is SGHRS, CDR2 YFSETQ. The V gene end was trimmed by 4 bases and the J gene end by 3 bases; junction bases not matched to a gene: 3. CDR3 length: 15 residues. CDR3 DNA sequence: TGCGCCAGCAGCGCTGGGACTAGCGGGGAAGAGACCCAGTACTTC. It encodes CASSAGTSGEETQYF.

This clone has only one observation. This chain connects TRBV4-2 to TRBJ2-2; 12 positions agree with TRBD2. Germline-derived CDR1 and CDR2 are LGHNA and YNFKEQ. Unmatched junction bases numbered 1, after V lost 3 bases and J lost 5 bases. CDR3 size: 15 residues. Written as DNA, the CDR3 is TGTGCCAGCAGCCAGGGGACTAGCGGGACCGGGGAGCTGTTTTTT. As protein: CASSQGTSGTGELFF.

This clone has only a few counts. The V call is TRBV4-3, the J call TRBJ1-2, with a possible D match to TRBD1 (6 bases). CDR3 length: 14 residues. The germline V gene encodes CDR1 LGHNA and CDR2 YSLEER. V lost 0 bases and J 8 bases, leaving 13 bases between the germline ends. The chain's CDR3 is CASSQDAGAPGYTF. The CDR3 DNA is TGCGCCAGCAGCCAAGATGCAGGGGCTCCGGGCTACACCTTC.

In its sample, this clone was seen once. This chain joins TRBV7-7 and TRBJ2-3; a weak D match, TRBD1 (5 bases). CDR1 and CDR2 from the germline V gene are SSHAT and FNYEAQ (reference sequence). The ends were cut back, 4 bases at V and 6 bases at J, with 11 bases in the middle. The CDR3 is 13 amino acids. In DNA form, the CDR3 reads TGTGCCAGCAGCTCCGCGTCAGGGGATACGCAGTATTTT. Its protein is CASSSASGDTQYF.

The rearrangement links TRBV4-2 to TRBJ2-5; 8 bases are a match to TRBD2. The CDR3 spans 15 residues. V shed 1 base, J shed 5 bases, and the junction held 6 bases outside the gene matches. CDR1 is LGHNA, CDR2 YNFKEQ, per germline. CDR3 DNA: TGTGCCAGCAGCCAAGGTAGCGGGGCAGGGGAGACCCAGTACTTC. Protein product: CASSQGSGAGETQYF.

The chain links TRBV5-8 to TRBJ1-1; D gene ambiguous. There are 11 residues in the CDR3. The germline gives CDR1 SGHTS, CDR2 YDEGEE. V lost 5 bases to trimming and J lost 7 bases, with 9 bases between them. In nucleotides, the CDR3 is TGTGCCAGCAGTGCTCTGCGTGAAGCTTTCTTT. Translation: CASSALREAFF.

The V call is TRBV7-2, the J call TRBJ2-3, with 7 bases lining up with TRBD2. CDR3 length equals 16 residues. CDR1 SGHTA and CDR2 FQGNSA come from the germline V gene. With 5 bases clipped from V and 2 bases from J, the junction kept 10 bases outside the gene matches. The DNA of the CDR3 is TGTGCCAGCAGCCAGGGACTAACCACGAACACAGATACGCAGTATTTT. It specifies CASSQGLTTNTDTQYF.